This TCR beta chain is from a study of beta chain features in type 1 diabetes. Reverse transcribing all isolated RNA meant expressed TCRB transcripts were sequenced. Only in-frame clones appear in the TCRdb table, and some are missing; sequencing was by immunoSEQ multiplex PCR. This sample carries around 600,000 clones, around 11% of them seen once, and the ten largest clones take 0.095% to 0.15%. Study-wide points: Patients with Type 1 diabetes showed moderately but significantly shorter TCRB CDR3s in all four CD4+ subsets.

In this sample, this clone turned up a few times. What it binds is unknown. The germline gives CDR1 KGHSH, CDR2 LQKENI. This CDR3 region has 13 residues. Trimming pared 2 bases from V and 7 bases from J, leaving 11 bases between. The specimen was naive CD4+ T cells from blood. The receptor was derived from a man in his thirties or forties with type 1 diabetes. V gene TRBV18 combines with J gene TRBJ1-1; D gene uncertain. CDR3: CASSPDGAGEAFF. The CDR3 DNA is TGTGCCAGCTCACCAGACGGTGCCGGTGAAGCTTTCTTT.